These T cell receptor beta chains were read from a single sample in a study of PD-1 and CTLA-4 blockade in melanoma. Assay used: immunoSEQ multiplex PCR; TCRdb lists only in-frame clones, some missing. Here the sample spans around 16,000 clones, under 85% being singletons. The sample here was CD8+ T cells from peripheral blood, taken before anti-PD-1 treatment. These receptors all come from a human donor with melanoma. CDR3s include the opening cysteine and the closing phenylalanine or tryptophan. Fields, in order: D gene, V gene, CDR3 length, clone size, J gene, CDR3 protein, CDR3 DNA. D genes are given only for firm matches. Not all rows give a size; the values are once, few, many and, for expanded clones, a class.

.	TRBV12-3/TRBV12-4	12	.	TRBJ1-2	CASSTGNYGYTF	TGTGCCAGCAGCACCGGCAACTATGGCTACACCTTC
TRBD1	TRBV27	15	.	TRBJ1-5	CASSHGQGDNQPQHF	TGTGCCAGCAGCCACGGACAGGGGGACAATCAGCCCCAGCATTTT
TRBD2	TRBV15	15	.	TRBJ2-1	CATSRDRAGDNEQFF	TGTGCCACCAGCAGAGATCGAGCGGGGGACAATGAGCAGTTCTTC
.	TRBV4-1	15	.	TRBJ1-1	CASSQGPQGGTEAFF	TGCGCCAGCAGCCAAGGGCCACAGGGAGGGACTGAAGCTTTCTTT
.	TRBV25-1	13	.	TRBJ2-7	CASSEYGRDEQYF	TGTGCCAGCAGTGAATATGGACGGGACGAGCAGTACTTC
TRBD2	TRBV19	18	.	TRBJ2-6	CASSIAGGRRAGANVLTF	TGTGCCAGTAGTATAGCGGGAGGACGGCGTGCCGGGGCCAACGTCCTGACTTTC
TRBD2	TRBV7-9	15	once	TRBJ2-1	CASSPTSGRANEQFF	TGTGCCAGCAGCCCAACTAGCGGGAGGGCCAATGAGCAGTTCTTC
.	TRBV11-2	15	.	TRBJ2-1	CASSLQTSPNNEQFF	TGTGCCAGCAGCTTGCAGACTAGTCCCAACAATGAGCAGTTCTTC
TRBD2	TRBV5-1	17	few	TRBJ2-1	CASSSGLAGVVKNEQFF	TGCGCCAGCAGCTCGGGACTAGCGGGAGTCGTCAAGAATGAGCAGTTCTTC
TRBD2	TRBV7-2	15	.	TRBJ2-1	CASSLIGGRDNEQFF	TGTGCCAGCAGCTTAATCGGCGGGAGGGACAATGAGCAGTTCTTC
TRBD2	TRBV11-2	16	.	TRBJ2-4	CASSTQGGRAKNIQYF	TGTGCCAGCAGCACCCAGGGAGGGAGGGCCAAAAACATTCAGTACTTC
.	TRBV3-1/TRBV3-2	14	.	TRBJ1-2	CASSQTESPYGYTF	TGTGCCAGCAGCCAGACGGAGAGCCCCTATGGCTACACCTTC
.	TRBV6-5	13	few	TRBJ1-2	CASSPDTYRGYTF	TGTGCCAGCAGTCCTGACACCTACAGGGGCTACACCTTC
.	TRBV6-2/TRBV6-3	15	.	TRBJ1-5	CASSYQRRAHQPQHF	TGTGCCAGCAGTTATCAGCGCAGGGCCCATCAGCCCCAGCATTTT
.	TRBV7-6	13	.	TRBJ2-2	CASSFLSTGELFF	TGTGCCAGCAGTTTTTTATCCACCGGGGAGCTGTTTTTT
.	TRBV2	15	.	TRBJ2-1	CASSRSGSSYNEQFF	TGTGCCAGCAGTAGATCGGGCAGCTCCTACAATGAGCAGTTCTTC
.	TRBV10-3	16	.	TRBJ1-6	CAISESVSADNSPLHF	TGTGCCATCAGTGAGTCGGTCTCCGCGGATAATTCACCCCTCCACTTT
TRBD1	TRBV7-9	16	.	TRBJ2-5	CASSSPPTGGSETQYF	TGTGCCAGCAGCTCCCCCCCGACAGGGGGCAGCGAGACCCAGTACTTC
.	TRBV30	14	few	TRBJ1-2	CAWSVDAGGYGYTF	TGTGCCTGGAGTGTGGATGCTGGTGGCTATGGCTACACCTTC
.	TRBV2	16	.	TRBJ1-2	CASSTTYSGTPNGYTF	TGTGCCAGCAGTACTACTTATTCGGGGACGCCGAATGGCTACACCTTC
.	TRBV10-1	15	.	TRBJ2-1	CASSETLNPYNEQFF	TGCGCCAGCAGTGAGACCCTAAACCCCTACAATGAGCAGTTCTTC
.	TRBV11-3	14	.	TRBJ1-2	CASSLRGLGYGYTF	TGTGCCAGCAGCCTGAGGGGCCTTGGCTATGGCTACACCTTC
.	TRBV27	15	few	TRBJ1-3	CASSPRRVAGNTIYF	TGTGCCAGCAGTCCCCGGAGGGTGGCTGGAAACACCATATATTTT
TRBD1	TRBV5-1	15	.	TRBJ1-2	CASALLDPTGNGYTF	TGCGCCAGCGCATTATTGGACCCGACAGGGAACGGCTACACCTTC